This T cell receptor (beta chain) came from a study of regulatory T cells in long-lasting Graves disease (dated by TCRdb to the early 2020s). About the investigation overall: Patients with newly diagnosed Graves' disease had been on antithyroid drugs for under 3 months. A total of around 35 samples underwent TCR sequencing, from some 13 patients with persistent Graves' disease and some 20 patients with newly diagnosed Graves' disease. Patients with persistent Graves' disease were compared with patients with newly diagnosed Graves' disease using TCR sequencing and RNA sequencing of peripheral blood. The study was conducted in China and was registered as a clinical trial.

Receptor libraries were prepared by multiplex PCR. These reads were obtained on an Illumina HiSeq 4000. iRepertoire HTBI primers and Arm-PCR amplification of CDR3 regions were used to construct TCR beta libraries. Gel purification was performed on PCR products prior to sequencing. The study's own analysis went as follows. Gene usage analysis of CDR3 amino acid clonotypes relied on the 60 or so TRBV and 15 or so TRBJ segments identified across samples. Filtered high-quality paired reads were merged into contigs using COPE and FqMerger. BLAST was used to align contigs to IMGT TRBV, TRBD and TRBJ reference genes, with CDR3 defined following IMGT. Any clonotype with a frequency above 0.1% was counted as a highly expanded clone. Shannon entropy served as the measure of repertoire diversity, while the Gini coefficient captured V-J evenness. A clonotype was considered public if more than one individual shared it. TCRdb took the public reads, trimmed them with fastp at Q25, ran MiXCR for clone calling and kept in-frame beta chains. Every CDR3 protein is listed once, alongside the most common genes and DNA of its rows. The V and J calls were not made by the authors but by TCRdb's processing. For this sample there are around 400,000 distinct CDR3 sequences; roughly a sixth appear just once. Over 20% of the sample rests with the top ten.

This clonotype has ten or more counts. Its antigen remains unidentified. Base-call qualities are not available, and no considerably larger clone is one nucleotide away. Points the paper makes about the study in general: A larger number of public clonotypes was shared among persistent patients (fewer than 3,000) than among newly diagnosed patients (around 880). TRBV28, TRBJ1-2 and TRBJ2-5 were preferentially used in persistent disease, while TRBV20-1 and TRBJ2-1 were favored in newly diagnosed disease. Sequencing and analysis were restricted to the TCR beta chain. Because the primary lesion, thyroid tissue, could not be accessed, the study looked at peripheral blood alone. The authors acknowledged the small sample size as a limitation that may reduce accuracy. Persistent Graves' disease patients showed lower TCR Shannon entropy and fewer highly expanded clones than newly diagnosed patients, suggesting clonal expansion.

V ends up 0 bases short and J 3 bases short, with an unmatched junction base count of 6. Counted from cysteine to phenylalanine, this CDR3 has 15 amino acids. Solely the CDR3 DNA is kept, with 45 bases framed from the first base. In the germline V gene, CDR1 corresponds to SGDLS and CDR2 to YYNGEE. The time point label of this sample denotes: newly diagnosed GD, antithyroid drugs for less than 3 months. For both TCR sequencing and RNA sequencing, RNA was extracted from PBMCs using TRIzol. The diagnosis of Graves' disease was made according to American Thyroid Association guidelines. Patients for the study were recruited at an endocrinology department in Xi'an, China. Each patient gave approximately 8.8 milliliters of peripheral blood, collected in an EDTA anticoagulant tube. Ficoll Paque Plus density gradient separation was used to isolate PBMCs, and no additional T cell sorting was done. RNA quality was checked with an Agilent 2100 Bioanalyzer and agarose gel, and concentration with a NanoDrop 2000.

The chain is encoded by TRBV9 joined to TRBJ2-7; 7 bases in between match TRBD1. The receptor's source is a female donor with Graves disease. Sequenced material: peripheral blood mononuclear cells (PBMCs), taken at new diagnosis, from a patient treated with antithyroid drugs. The DNA is as follows: TGTGCCAGCAGCGTAGAAGGGACAGCCATCTACGAGCAGTACTTC. The translation is CASSVEGTAIYEQYF.